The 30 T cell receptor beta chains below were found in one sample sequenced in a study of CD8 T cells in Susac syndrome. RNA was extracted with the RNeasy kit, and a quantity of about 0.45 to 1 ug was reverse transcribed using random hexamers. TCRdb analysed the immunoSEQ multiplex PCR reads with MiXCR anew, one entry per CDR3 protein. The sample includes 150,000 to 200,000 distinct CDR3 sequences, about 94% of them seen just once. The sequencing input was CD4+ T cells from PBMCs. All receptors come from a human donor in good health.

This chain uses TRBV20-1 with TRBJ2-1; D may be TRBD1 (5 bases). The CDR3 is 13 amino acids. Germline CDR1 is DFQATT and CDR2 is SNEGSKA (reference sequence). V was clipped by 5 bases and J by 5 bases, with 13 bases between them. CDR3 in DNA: TGCAGTGCTGACAGCCCATTACACAATGAGCAGTTCTTC. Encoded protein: CSADSPLHNEQFF.

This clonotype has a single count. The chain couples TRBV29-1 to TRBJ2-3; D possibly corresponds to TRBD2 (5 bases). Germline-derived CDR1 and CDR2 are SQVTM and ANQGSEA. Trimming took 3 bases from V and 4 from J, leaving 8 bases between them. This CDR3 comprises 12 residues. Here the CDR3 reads CSVEAGADTQYF. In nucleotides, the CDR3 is TGCAGCGTTGAGGCCGGGGCAGATACGCAGTATTTT.

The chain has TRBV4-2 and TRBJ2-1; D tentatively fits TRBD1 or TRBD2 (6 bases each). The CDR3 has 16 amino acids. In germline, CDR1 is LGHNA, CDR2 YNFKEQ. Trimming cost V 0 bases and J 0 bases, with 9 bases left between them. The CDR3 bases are TGTGCCAGCAGCCAAGAAGGGGGACTCTCCTACAATGAGCAGTTCTTC. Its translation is CASSQEGGLSYNEQFF.

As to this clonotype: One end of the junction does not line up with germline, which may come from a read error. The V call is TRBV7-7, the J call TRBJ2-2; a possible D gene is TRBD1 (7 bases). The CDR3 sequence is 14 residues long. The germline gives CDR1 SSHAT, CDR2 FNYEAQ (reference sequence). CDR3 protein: CASSPAEGAGELFF. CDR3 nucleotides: TGTGCTAGCAGCCCTGCGGAGGGGGCAGGGGAGCTGTTTTTT.

CDR3 coding DNA: TGTGCCAGCAGCTCCCCTCTAGCGGGGGAAGAGACCCAGTACTTC. Translation: CASSSPLAGEETQYF. V and J are TRBV7-3 and TRBJ2-5; the match to TRBD2 covers 10 bases. This CDR3 is built from 15 residues. The V segment lost 4 bases and the J segment 3 bases; nucleotides outside the gene matches: 5. Germline assignment: CDR1 SGHTA and CDR2 FQGTGA.

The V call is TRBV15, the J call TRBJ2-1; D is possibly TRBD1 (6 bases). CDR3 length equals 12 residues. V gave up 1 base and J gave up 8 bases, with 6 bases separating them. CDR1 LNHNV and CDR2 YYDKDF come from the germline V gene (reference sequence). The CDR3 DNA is TGTGCCACCAGCAGAGGACAGGATGAGCAGTTCTTC. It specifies CATSRGQDEQFF.

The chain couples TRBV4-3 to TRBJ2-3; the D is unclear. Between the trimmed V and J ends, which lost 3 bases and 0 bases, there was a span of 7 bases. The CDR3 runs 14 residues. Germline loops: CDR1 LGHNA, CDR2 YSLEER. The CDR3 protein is CASSHRSSTDTQYF. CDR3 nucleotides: TGCGCCAGCAGCCATCGCAGCAGCACAGATACGCAGTATTTT.

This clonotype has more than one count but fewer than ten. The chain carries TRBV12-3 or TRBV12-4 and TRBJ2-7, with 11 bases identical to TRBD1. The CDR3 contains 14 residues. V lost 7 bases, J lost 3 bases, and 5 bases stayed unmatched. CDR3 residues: CASNSGTGGYEQYF. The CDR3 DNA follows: TGTGCCAGCAACTCCGGGACAGGGGGCTACGAGCAGTACTTC.

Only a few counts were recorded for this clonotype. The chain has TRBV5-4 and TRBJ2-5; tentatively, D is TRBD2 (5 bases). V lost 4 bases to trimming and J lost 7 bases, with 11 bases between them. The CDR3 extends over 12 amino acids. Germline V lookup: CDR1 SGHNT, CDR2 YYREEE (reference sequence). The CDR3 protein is CASSEGWGTQYF. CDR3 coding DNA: TGTGCCAGCAGCGAGGGCTGGGGGACCCAGTACTTC. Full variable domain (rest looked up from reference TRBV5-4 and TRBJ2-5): ETGVTQSPTHLIKTRGQQVTLRCSSQSGHNTVSWYQQALGQGPQFIFQYYREEENGRGNFPPRFSGLQFPNYSSELNVNALELDDSALYLCASSEGWGTQYFGPGTRLLVL.

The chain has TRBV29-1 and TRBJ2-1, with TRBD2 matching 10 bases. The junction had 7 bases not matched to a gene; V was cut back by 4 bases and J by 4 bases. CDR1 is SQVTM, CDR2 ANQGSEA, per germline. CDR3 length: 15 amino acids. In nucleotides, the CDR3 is TGCAGCGTTGGGCGGACACTAGCGGGGTACAATGAGCAGTTCTTC. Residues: CSVGRTLAGYNEQFF.

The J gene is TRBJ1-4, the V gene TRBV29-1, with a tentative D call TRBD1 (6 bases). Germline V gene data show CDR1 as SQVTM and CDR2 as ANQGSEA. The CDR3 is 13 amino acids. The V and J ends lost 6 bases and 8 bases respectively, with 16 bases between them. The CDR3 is CSVATQGFEKLFF. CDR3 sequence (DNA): TGCAGCGTAGCAACACAGGGATTCGAAAAACTGTTTTTT.

The CDR3 region has the DNA TGTGCCACCAGCAGGGAAATCGGTGATGAGCAGTTCTTC. It yields the protein CATSREIGDEQFF. The V call is TRBV15, the J call TRBJ2-1; D not resolved. CDR1 and CDR2 from the germline V gene are LNHNV and YYDKDF (reference sequence). This CDR3 comprises 13 residues. V was pared by 3 bases and J by 8 bases, with 11 bases between. The full variable domain, in which reference TRBV15 and TRBJ2-1 provide the parts outside the CDR3, is DAMVIQNPRYQVTQFGKPVTLSCSQTLNHNVMYWYQQKSSQAPKLLFHYYDKDFNNEADTPDNFQSRRPNTSFCFLDIRSPGLGDTAMYLCATSREIGDEQFFGPGTRLTVL.

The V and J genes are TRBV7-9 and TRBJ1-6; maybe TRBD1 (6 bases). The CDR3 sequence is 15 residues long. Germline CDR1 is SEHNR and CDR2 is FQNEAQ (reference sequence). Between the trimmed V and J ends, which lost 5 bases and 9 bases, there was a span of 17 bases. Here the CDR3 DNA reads TGTGCCAGCAGCCTCTCCCCCGGGGGCTCTTCACCCCTCCACTTT. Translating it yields CASSLSPGGSSPLHF.

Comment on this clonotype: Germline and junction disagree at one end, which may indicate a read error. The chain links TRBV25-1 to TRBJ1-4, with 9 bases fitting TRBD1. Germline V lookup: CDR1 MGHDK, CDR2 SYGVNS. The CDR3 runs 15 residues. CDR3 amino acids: CASRESGTGNEKLFF. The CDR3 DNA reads TGTGCCAGCAGGGAATCCGGGACAGGGAATGAAAAACTGTTTTTT.

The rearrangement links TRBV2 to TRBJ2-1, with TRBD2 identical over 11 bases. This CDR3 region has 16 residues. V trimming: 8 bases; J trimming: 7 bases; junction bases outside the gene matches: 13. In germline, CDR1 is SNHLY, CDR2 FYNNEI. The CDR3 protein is CASARLAGGERNEQFF. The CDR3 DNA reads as TGTGCCAGCGCCCGCTTAGCGGGGGGGGAGAGGAATGAGCAGTTCTTC.

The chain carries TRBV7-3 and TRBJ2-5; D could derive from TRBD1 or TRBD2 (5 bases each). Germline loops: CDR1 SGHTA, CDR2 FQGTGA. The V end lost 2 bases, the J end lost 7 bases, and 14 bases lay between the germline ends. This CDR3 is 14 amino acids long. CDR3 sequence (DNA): TGTGCCAGCAGCTTACTCGAGAAGGGGACGACCCAGTACTTC. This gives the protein CASSLLEKGTTQYF. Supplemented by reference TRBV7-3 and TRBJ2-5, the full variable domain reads GAGVSQTPSNKVTEKGKYVELRCDPISGHTALYWYRQSLGQGPEFLIYFQGTGAADDSGLPNDRFFAVRPEGSVSTLKIQRTERGDSAVYLCASSLLEKGTTQYFGPGTRLLVL.

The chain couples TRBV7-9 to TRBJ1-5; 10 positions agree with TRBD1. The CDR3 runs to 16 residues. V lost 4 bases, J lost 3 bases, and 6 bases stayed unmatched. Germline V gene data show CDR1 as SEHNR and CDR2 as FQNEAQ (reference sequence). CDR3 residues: CASSSWGQGNNQPQHF. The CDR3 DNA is TGTGCCAGCAGCTCCTGGGGACAGGGGAACAATCAGCCCCAGCATTTT.

CDR3 DNA: TGTGCCCTTAAGGGAGGGACTACCTTGACCTACGAGCAGTACTTC. Translation: CALKGGTTLTYEQYF. The V gene is TRBV30, the J gene TRBJ2-7, with 7 bases lining up with TRBD2. Germline V lookup: CDR1 GTSNPN, CDR2 SVGIG (reference sequence). CDR3 length: 15 amino acids. The trim removed 8 bases at V and 2 bases at J, leaving 15 bases unmatched.

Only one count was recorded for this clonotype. The CDR3 region is CATSRGAGYTF. CDR3 sequence (DNA): TGTGCCACCAGTCGGGGAGCTGGCTACACCTTC. The chain couples TRBV24-1 to TRBJ1-2; D not resolved. From germline, CDR1 is KGHDR and CDR2 SFDVKD. The CDR3 loop spans 11 amino acids. Trimming pared 6 bases from V and 7 bases from J, leaving 8 bases between.

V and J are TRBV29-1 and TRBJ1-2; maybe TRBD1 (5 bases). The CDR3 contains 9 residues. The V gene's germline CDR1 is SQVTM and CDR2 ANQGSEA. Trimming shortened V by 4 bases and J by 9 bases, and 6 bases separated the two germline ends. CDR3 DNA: TGCAGCGTTGGGGACCGCTACACCTTC. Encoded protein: CSVGDRYTF.

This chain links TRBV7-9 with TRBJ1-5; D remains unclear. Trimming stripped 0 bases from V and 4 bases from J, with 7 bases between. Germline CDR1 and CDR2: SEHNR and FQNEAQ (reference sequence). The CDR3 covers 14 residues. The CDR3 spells CASSLALANQPQHF. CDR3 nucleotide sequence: TGTGCCAGCAGCTTAGCGCTGGCGAATCAGCCCCAGCATTTT.

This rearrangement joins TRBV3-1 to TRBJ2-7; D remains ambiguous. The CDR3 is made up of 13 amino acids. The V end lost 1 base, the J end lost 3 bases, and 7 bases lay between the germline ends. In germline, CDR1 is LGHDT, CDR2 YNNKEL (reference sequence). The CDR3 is CASSQATSYEQYF. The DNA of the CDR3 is TGTGCCAGCAGCCAAGCGACAAGCTACGAGCAGTACTTC.

DNA for the CDR3: TGTGCCAGCAGCCCGGACAGGGAAGGTGGCTACACCTTC. As protein: CASSPDREGGYTF. V and J are TRBV11-1 and TRBJ1-2, with 8 positions matching TRBD1. CDR1 is SGHAT, CDR2 FQDESV, per germline (reference sequence). V lost 5 bases and J lost 7; bases outside the gene matches: 6. The CDR3 covers 13 residues.

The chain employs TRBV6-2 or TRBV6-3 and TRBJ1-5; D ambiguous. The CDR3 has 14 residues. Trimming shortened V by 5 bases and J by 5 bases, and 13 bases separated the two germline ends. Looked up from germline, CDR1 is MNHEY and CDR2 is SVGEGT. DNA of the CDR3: TGTGCCAGCAGTCTCGCCTCCGGGTATCAGCCCCAGCATTTT. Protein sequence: CASSLASGYQPQHF.

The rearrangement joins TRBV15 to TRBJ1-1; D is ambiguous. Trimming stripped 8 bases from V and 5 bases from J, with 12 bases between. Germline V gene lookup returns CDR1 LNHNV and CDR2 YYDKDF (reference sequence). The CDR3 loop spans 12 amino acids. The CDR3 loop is CATAEGRTEAFF. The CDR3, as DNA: TGTGCCACCGCGGAGGGTCGGACTGAAGCTTTCTTT.

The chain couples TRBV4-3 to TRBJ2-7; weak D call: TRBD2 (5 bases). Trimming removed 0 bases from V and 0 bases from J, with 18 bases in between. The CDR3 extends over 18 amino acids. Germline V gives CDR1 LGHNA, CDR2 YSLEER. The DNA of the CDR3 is TGCGCCAGCAGCCAAGATCTAAGGTCGGGGTGGAACTCCTACGAGCAGTACTTC. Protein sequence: CASSQDLRSGWNSYEQYF.

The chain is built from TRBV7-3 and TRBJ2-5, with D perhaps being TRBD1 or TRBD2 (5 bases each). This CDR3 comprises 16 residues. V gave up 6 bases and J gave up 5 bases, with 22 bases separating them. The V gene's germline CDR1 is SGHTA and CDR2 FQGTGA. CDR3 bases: TGTGCCAGCAGTCCCCTCGGTGCGAGGGGCAGGGAGACCCAGTACTTC. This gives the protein CASSPLGARGRETQYF.

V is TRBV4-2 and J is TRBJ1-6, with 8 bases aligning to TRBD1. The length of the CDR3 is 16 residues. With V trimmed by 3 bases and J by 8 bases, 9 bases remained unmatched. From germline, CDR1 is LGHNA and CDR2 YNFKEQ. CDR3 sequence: CASSQALTGVDSPLHF. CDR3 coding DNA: TGTGCCAGCAGCCAGGCTCTGACAGGGGTGGATTCACCCCTCCACTTT.

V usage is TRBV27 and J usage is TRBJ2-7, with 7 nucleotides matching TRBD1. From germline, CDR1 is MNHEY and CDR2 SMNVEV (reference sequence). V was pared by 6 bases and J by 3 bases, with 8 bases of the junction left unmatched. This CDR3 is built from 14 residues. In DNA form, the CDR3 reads TGTGCCAGCAGCCGGGGACAGCCATACTACGAGCAGTACTTC. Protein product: CASSRGQPYYEQYF.

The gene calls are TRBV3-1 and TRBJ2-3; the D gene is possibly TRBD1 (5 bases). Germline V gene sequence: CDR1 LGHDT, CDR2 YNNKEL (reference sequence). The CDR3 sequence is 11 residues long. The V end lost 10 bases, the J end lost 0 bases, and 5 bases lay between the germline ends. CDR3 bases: TGTGCCACAGGGAGCACAGATACGCAGTATTTT. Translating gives CATGSTDTQYF.